Listed here are 17 T cell receptor beta chains from one sample, sequenced in a study of shared clonotypes between healthy human individuals. Using immunoSEQ multiplex PCR, the repertoire was profiled, and TCRdb retains in-frame clones only, with some absent. The table lists a few million clones, around nine tenths of them singletons. The sample comprised naive CD4+ T cells sorted from blood. Specified subset: CD45RA+ positively selected. Receptor source: a man between 18 and 29 years old in good health.

This chain connects TRBV12-1 to TRBJ2-3; the table's TRBD2 call for D was not verified on the DNA. TRBV12-1 constitutes a pseudogene. The CDR3 spans 17 residues. CDR3 region: CASSFARIAGSTDTQYF. The CDR3 DNA reads as TGTGCCAGCAGCTTTGCGAGGATAGCGGGCTCCACAGATACGCAGTATTTT.

The J gene is TRBJ1-5, the V gene TRBV19; D not resolved. The CDR3 has 17 residues. The V gene's germline CDR1 is LNHDA and CDR2 SQIVND (reference sequence). V lost 0 bases and J 5 bases, leaving 17 bases between the germline ends. CDR3 loop: CASSIDLDMGKHQPQHF. DNA of the CDR3: TGTGCCAGTAGTATAGATTTAGACATGGGGAAGCATCAGCCCCAGCATTTT.

The genes are TRBV5-1 and TRBJ1-2, with D possibly being TRBD1 (5 bases). The V gene lost 3 bases and the J gene lost 7 bases, with 10 bases spanning the gap. This CDR3 has 12 amino acids. In germline, CDR1 is SGHRS, CDR2 YFSETQ. The CDR3 reads CASSWGSGGYTF. The CDR3 nucleotides are TGCGCCAGCAGCTGGGGGTCGGGTGGCTACACCTTC.

The V and J genes are TRBV5-4 and TRBJ2-6; perhaps D is TRBD1 or TRBD2 (5 bases each). The CDR3 runs to 15 residues. In germline, CDR1 is SGHNT, CDR2 YYREEE (reference sequence). The V end lost 7 bases, the J end lost 4 bases, and 15 bases lay between the germline ends. The DNA for the CDR3 is TGTGCCAGCGAAGGACCGGGACGCGGGGCCAACGTCCTGACTTTC. This sequence encodes CASEGPGRGANVLTF. Looking up the rest from reference TRBV5-4 and TRBJ2-6 gives the full variable domain: ETGVTQSPTHLIKTRGQQVTLRCSSQSGHNTVSWYQQALGQGPQFIFQYYREEENGRGNFPPRFSGLQFPNYSSELNVNALELDDSALYLCASEGPGRGANVLTFGAGSRLTVL.

The chain uses TRBV7-9 and TRBJ2-1, with 8 positions matching TRBD2. Germline loops: CDR1 SEHNR, CDR2 FQNEAQ (reference sequence). This CDR3 spans 13 amino acids. Trimming at V came to 9 bases and at J to 4 bases, leaving 5 bases not matched to a gene. CDR3 nucleotide sequence: TGTGCCAGTAGGGCTAGCGGGTACAATGAGCAGTTCTTC. Amino acids: CASRASGYNEQFF.

The chain recombines TRBV6-1 with TRBJ2-7; TRBD1 might be the D (6 bases). The germline gives CDR1 MNHNS, CDR2 SASEGT. With 2 bases removed from V and 5 bases from J, the gap between germline ends came to 10 bases. CDR3 length: 13 amino acids. CDR3 sequence: CASSERGKDEQYF. For the CDR3, the DNA is TGTGCCAGCAGTGAAAGGGGGAAGGACGAGCAGTACTTC.

The V call is TRBV6-1, the J call TRBJ2-7; TRBD1 matches 8 bases. Germline V gene data show CDR1 as MNHNS and CDR2 as SASEGT. V shed 6 bases, J shed 2 bases, and the junction held 6 bases outside the gene matches. This CDR3 has 14 residues. The CDR3 region is CASSLGDRTYEQYF. CDR3 in DNA: TGTGCCAGCAGCCTGGGGGACAGGACCTACGAGCAGTACTTC.

The chain couples TRBV5-1 to TRBJ2-2; TRBD1 matches 9 bases. The CDR3 length is 19 residues. The J segment lost 4 bases and the V segment lost 4 bases, leaving 17 bases of the junction unmatched. Germline CDR1 and CDR2: SGHRS and YFSETQ. The CDR3 reads CASSPPGTGNRLGTGELFF. CDR3 sequence (DNA): TGCGCCAGCAGCCCTCCCGGGACAGGGAATCGTTTGGGCACCGGGGAGCTGTTTTTT. Full variable domain (missing parts from reference TRBV5-1 and TRBJ2-2): KAGVTQTPRYLIKTRGQQVTLSCSPISGHRSVSWYQQTPGQGLQFLFEYFSETQRNKGNFPGRFSGRQFSNSRSEMNVSTLELGDSALYLCASSPPGTGNRLGTGELFFGEGSRLTVL.

On this clone: The same CDR3 is also encoded by other DNA sequences in this sample. The chain recombines TRBV5-4 with TRBJ2-1, with a tentative D call TRBD2 (5 bases). V lost 0 bases, J lost 2 bases, and 9 bases lay in between. CDR1 is SGHNT, CDR2 YYREEE, per germline (reference sequence). The CDR3 contains 15 residues. This CDR3 reads CASSLDSGTYNEQFF. The CDR3 bases are TGTGCCAGCAGCTTGGACAGCGGAACCTACAATGAGCAGTTCTTC.

This chain connects TRBV7-9 to TRBJ2-7, with D possibly matching TRBD2 (6 bases). Trimming stripped 2 bases from V and 0 bases from J, with 11 bases between. Germline V gene lookup returns CDR1 SEHNR and CDR2 FQNEAQ (reference sequence). The CDR3 spans 15 residues. CDR3: CASSLRRESSYEQYF. The CDR3 bases are TGTGCCAGCAGCTTAAGACGGGAGAGCTCCTACGAGCAGTACTTC.

J is TRBJ2-1 and V is TRBV18; 14 bases line up with TRBD2. V gave up 3 bases and J gave up 5 bases; unmatched junction bases: 9. The germline gives CDR1 KGHSH, CDR2 LQKENI. The CDR3 has 18 residues. CDR3 DNA: TGTGCCAGCTCACCCCGGACTAGCGGGAGGTTTGTCCACAATGAGCAGTTCTTC. Translation gives CASSPRTSGRFVHNEQFF.

This rearrangement joins TRBV2 to TRBJ2-7; D not resolved. CDR1 and CDR2 (germline): SNHLY, FYNNEI. CDR3 length equals 12 residues. V was trimmed by 8 bases and J by 0 bases, leaving 8 bases between them. The CDR3 loop is CASYRASYEQYF. CDR3 bases: TGTGCCAGCTACCGGGCCTCCTACGAGCAGTACTTC.

The rearrangement links TRBV6-5 to TRBJ1-2, with no clear D. The V and J ends lost 5 bases and 7 bases respectively, with 14 bases between them. The length of the CDR3 is 13 residues. Germline CDR1 is MNHEY and CDR2 is SVGAGI. The CDR3 loop reads CASSPTRETGYTF. The CDR3 DNA is TGTGCCAGCAGTCCCACCCGAGAAACTGGCTACACCTTC.

A remark on this clone: Within the sample, other DNA sequences also encode this same CDR3. CDR3 loop: CASSPLGETQYF. The CDR3 DNA follows: TGCGCCAGCAGCCCTCTTGGGGAGACCCAGTACTTC. The chain has TRBV5-1 and TRBJ2-5; D is unclear. The V end was cut by 4 bases, the J end by 5 bases, with 9 bases between. CDR1 and CDR2 (germline): SGHRS, YFSETQ. This CDR3 has 12 amino acids. The variable domain in full, with the rest retrieved from reference TRBV5-1 and TRBJ2-5, is KAGVTQTPRYLIKTRGQQVTLSCSPISGHRSVSWYQQTPGQGLQFLFEYFSETQRNKGNFPGRFSGRQFSNSRSEMNVSTLELGDSALYLCASSPLGETQYFGPGTRLLVL.

The chain recombines TRBV5-4 with TRBJ2-2; unclear D gene. CDR1 and CDR2 from the germline V gene are SGHNT and YYREEE (reference sequence). The CDR3 extends over 14 amino acids. The ends were cut back, 3 bases at V and 0 bases at J, with 6 bases in the middle. CDR3 sequence (DNA): TGTGCCAGCAGCTCCTACGCGAACACCGGGGAGCTGTTTTTT. Protein: CASSSYANTGELFF.

This clone appeared a single time. The rearrangement links TRBV21-1 to TRBJ2-2; the DNA was not used to check the table's D call, TRBD1. TRBV21-1 is marked as a pseudogene. The CDR3 is 16 residues long. CDR3 sequence reads: CASSNVTEGVTGELFF. DNA for the CDR3: TGTGCCAGCAGCAACGTAACCGAGGGGGTAACCGGGGAGCTGTTTTTT.

This sequence joins TRBV27 and TRBJ2-3, with 8 nucleotides matching TRBD2. Germline-derived CDR1 and CDR2 are MNHEY and SMNVEV (reference sequence). This CDR3 is 16 amino acids long. V shed 5 bases, J shed 0 bases, and the junction held 7 bases outside the gene matches. The CDR3 sequence is CASSRLSGASTDTQYF. In DNA form, the CDR3 reads TGTGCCAGCAGTCGACTTAGCGGGGCGAGCACAGATACGCAGTATTTT.